This paragraph reports one TCR beta chain. Its specificity is not known. The sample originates from a study of T cell responses to AZD1222 COVID-19 vaccine. Study results and caveats: Repertoires were obtained only post-peak T cell response.

V gave up 4 bases and J gave up 6 bases, with 19 bases separating them. CDR1 SGHRS and CDR2 YFSETQ come from the germline V gene. This CDR3 is built from 15 residues. Assay: immunoSEQ multiplex PCR; the TCRdb copy retains only in-frame clones and omits some. In the table there are 150,000 to 200,000 clones, approximately 92% of which are singletons. This sample comprised peripheral blood, obtained on day 0 of AZD1222 vaccination. The receptor was isolated from an adult in good health. This chain joins TRBV5-1 and TRBJ1-1; D may be TRBD1 (6 bases). CDR3 residues: CASSPAGQRASEAFF. CDR3 DNA: TGCGCCAGCAGCCCCGCGGGACAAAGAGCCTCTGAAGCTTTCTTT.